This TCR beta chain came from a study of blood T cell repertoires in COVID-19. For the study at large: Nucleic acid was either cDNA or gDNA, and it came from T cells, B-cell-depleted T cells, or PBMCs.

Only in-frame clones appear in the TCRdb table, and some are missing; sequencing was by immunoSEQ multiplex PCR. The table records 310,000 or so clones, approximately 91% of them present only once. V lost 6 bases and J lost 4; bases outside the gene matches: 5. The CDR3 runs 13 residues. The V gene's germline CDR1 is MDHEN and CDR2 SYDVKM. The V and J genes are TRBV28 and TRBJ1-2, with TRBD1 matching 7 bases. The clonotype originates from a woman in her twenties or thirties with COVID-19, enrolled during active disease. Sequenced: peripheral blood. The CDR3 DNA sequence: TGTGCCAGCAGGAGGACAGGTTTCTATGGCTACACCTTC. Its translation is CASRRTGFYGYTF.